This is a list of T cell receptor beta chains from one sample in a study of T cell responses to AZD1222 COVID-19 vaccine. The assay was immunoSEQ multiplex PCR, and TCRdb's table has in-frame clones only and misses some. The sample shows 100,000 or so clones, around 89% of them seen only once. This material consisted of peripheral blood, taken on day 0 of AZD1222 vaccination. The receptors stem from an adult in good health. The CDR3 runs from the conserved cysteine through the conserved F or W. D genes are given only for firm matches. Size values are once, few and many counts, or a class for expanded clones, and some rows have none.

j_call v_call clone_size d_call cdr3_nt cdr3_aa
TRBJ2-1 TRBV13 - - TGTGCCAGCAGCCCAATCGTGGCGGTCCCCTACAATGAGCAGTTCTTC CASSPIVAVPYNEQFF
TRBJ1-2 TRBV4-1 - - TGCGCCAGCAGCCCGGGGACTCCACTCTTATATGGCTACACCTTC CASSPGTPLLYGYTF
TRBJ1-4 TRBV7-9 - - TGTGCCAGCAGCCCATTAGGGGGGAAAAATAATGAAAAACTGTTTTTT CASSPLGGKNNEKLFF
TRBJ2-7 TRBV5-1 - - TGCGCCAGCAGCCCTTCGGGGTACGAGCAGTACTTC CASSPSGYEQYF
TRBJ1-2 TRBV6-5 - TRBD1 TGTGCCAGCAGTTACTCTGAGTCAGGGGGGGACTATGGCTACACCTTC CASSYSESGGDYGYTF
TRBJ1-5 TRBV9 - - TGTGCCAGCAGCGATACGGACAGTGAGGGTCAGCCCCAGCATTTT CASSDTDSEGQPQHF
TRBJ1-5 TRBV7-2 once - TGTGCCAGCAGCTTAGCTCAGGGAAATCAGCCCCAGCATTTT CASSLAQGNQPQHF
TRBJ2-7 TRBV7-8 once TRBD2 TGTGCCAGCAGCTTATCCCGGACTAGCGCCTACGAGCAGTACTTC CASSLSRTSAYEQYF
TRBJ2-3 TRBV29-1 once TRBD1 TGCAGCGTCCGACAGGGGGCCGGTACGCAGTATTTT CSVRQGAGTQYF
TRBJ1-5 TRBV28 - - TGTGCCAGCAACCAGGGAAGCAATCAGCCCCAGCATTTT CASNQGSNQPQHF
TRBJ1-6 TRBV27 - - TGTGCCAGCAGACAGGGAAGAAGCTCCTATAATTCACCCCTCCACTTT CASRQGRSSYNSPLHF
TRBJ1-1 TRBV28 - - TGTGCCAGGCAACGGTTGAACACTGAAGCTTTCTTT CARQRLNTEAFF
TRBJ1-2 TRBV2 few - TGTGCCAGCAGTGAAGCCGAGTATGGCTACACCTTC CASSEAEYGYTF
TRBJ2-3 TRBV7-2 - - TGTGCCAGCAGCTTAGTAGGTAACACAGATACGCAGTATTTT CASSLVGNTDTQYF
TRBJ1-5 TRBV27 - - TGTGCCAGCCCCTTCCGAGGTCGTTTTCCCAATCAGCCCCAGCATTTT CASPFRGRFPNQPQHF
TRBJ2-5 TRBV6-1 - - TGTGCCAGCAGTGAAGAGGCAGGAGCTCAAGAGACCCAGTACTTC CASSEEAGAQETQYF
TRBJ1-5 TRBV15 - - TGTGCCACCAGCCGATCAGGGGAGAGCAATCAGCCCCAGCATTTT CATSRSGESNQPQHF
TRBJ1-1 TRBV6-2/TRBV6-3 - - TGTGCCAGCAGTTGGGGGCTAGGGGTGACTGAAGCTTTCTTT CASSWGLGVTEAFF
TRBJ2-7 TRBV4-3 - TRBD2 TGCGCCAGCAGCCAAGCGGGGGGGTGGCCCTACGAGCAGTACTTC CASSQAGGWPYEQYF
TRBJ1-4 TRBV19 - TRBD1 TGTGCCAGTAGTTCGGGACAGGGGGGCCCTTGGGAAAAACTGTTTTTT CASSSGQGGPWEKLFF
TRBJ2-1 TRBV21-1 - - TGTGCCAGCAGCAAACGCGGGGCTAGCGGGAGAAAGAAGCAGTTCTTC CASSKRGASGRKKQFF
TRBJ2-7 TRBV18 - TRBD2 TGTGCCAGCTCACGGACTAGCGGGAGCACCTACGAGCAGTACTTC CASSRTSGSTYEQYF